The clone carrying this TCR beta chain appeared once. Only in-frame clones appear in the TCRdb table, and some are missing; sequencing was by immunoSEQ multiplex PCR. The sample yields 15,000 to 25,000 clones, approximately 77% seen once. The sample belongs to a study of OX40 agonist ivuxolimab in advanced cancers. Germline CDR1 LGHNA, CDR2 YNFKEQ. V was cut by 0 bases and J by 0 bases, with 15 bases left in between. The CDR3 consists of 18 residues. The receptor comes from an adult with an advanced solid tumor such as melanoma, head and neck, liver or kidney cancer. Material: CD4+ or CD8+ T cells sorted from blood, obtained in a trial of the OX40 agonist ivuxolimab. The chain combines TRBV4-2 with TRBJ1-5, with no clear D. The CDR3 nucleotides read TGTGCCAGCAGCCAAGATCTAGTGGCAGGTTATAGCAATCAGCCCCAGCATTTT. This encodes CASSQDLVAGYSNQPQHF.